This TCR beta chain was observed in a study of blood T cell repertoires in COVID-19. Overall study context: Sample material is recorded as cDNA or gDNA derived from T cells, B-cell-depleted T cells, or PBMCs.

Germline trimming cut 0 bases from V and 8 bases from J; bases unmatched to any gene: 8. The CDR3 contains 14 residues. Germline CDR1 reads SQVTM; CDR2 reads ANQGSEA. The study drew participants aged about 18 to 90 years from under 30 US areas. Assay used: immunoSEQ multiplex PCR; TCRdb lists only in-frame clones, some missing. The repertoire includes 250,000 to 300,000 clones, 65% to 90% of them detected once, and about a sixth sits in the top ten. Sequencing was done on a sample of PBMCs or T cells enriched from blood (not recorded which). The gene calls are TRBV29-1 and TRBJ1-2, with 8 bases fitting TRBD1. This sequence was found in a man aged 18-30 years who had recovered from COVID-19. The CDR3 DNA follows: TGCAGCGTTGAAGATTGGACAGGGAATGCCGGCTACACCTTC. This codes for CSVEDWTGNAGYTF.